Below are 20 T cell receptor beta chains sequenced from a single sample in a study of cytomegalovirus exposure and HLA in healthy donors. PCR involved 60 Vbeta and 13 Jbeta primers. Assay: immunoSEQ multiplex PCR; the TCRdb copy retains only in-frame clones and omits some. This repertoire shows approximately 150,000 clones, 72% found once; its top ten account for over 2%. Sequencing was carried out using PBMCs. The receptors derive from a middle-aged man in good health and CMV-seronegative.

The rearrangement uses TRBV15 and TRBJ2-5, with 8 bases lining up with TRBD1. This CDR3 has 15 residues. V dropped 6 bases and J dropped 3; count of bases not matched to a gene: 9. In germline, CDR1 is LNHNV, CDR2 YYDKDF (reference sequence). In nucleotides, the CDR3 is TGTGCCACCAGTCCAGGGGGCACCCGTAAAGAGACCCAGTACTTC. Its protein product is CATSPGGTRKETQYF.

The chain combines TRBV2 with TRBJ2-3, with 12 bases matching TRBD2. J lost 2 bases, V lost 4 bases, and 13 bases had no gene match. In germline, CDR1 is SNHLY, CDR2 FYNNEI. The CDR3 runs to 19 residues. The CDR3 DNA is TGTGCCAGCAGTGTCGGGCTAGCGGGAGGGCGGACCAACACAGATACGCAGTATTTT. It specifies CASSVGLAGGRTNTDTQYF.

This clone has just a few counts. The J gene is TRBJ2-2, the V gene TRBV7-2; 10 nucleotides line up with TRBD2. Germline CDR1 reads SGHTA; CDR2 reads FQGNSA. V gave up 3 bases and J gave up 7 bases; unmatched junction bases: 11. This CDR3 region has 17 residues. The CDR3 DNA is TGTGCCAGCAGCTTTCCTAGCGGGAGAAGACGAATCGGGGAGCTGTTTTTT. This translates into CASSFPSGRRRIGELFF.

The rearrangement links TRBV28 to TRBJ2-3; 13 nucleotides match TRBD2. Germline-derived CDR1 and CDR2 are MDHEN and SYDVKM. This CDR3 is 15 amino acids long. J was trimmed by 5 bases and V by 8 bases; bases with no gene match: 7. CDR3: CASGTSGRELDTQYF. DNA of the CDR3: TGTGCCAGCGGAACTAGCGGGAGGGAGCTAGATACGCAGTATTTT.

This clone came up once. This chain links TRBV2 with TRBJ2-7; TRBD1 agrees at 7 bases. Germline V gene data show CDR1 as SNHLY and CDR2 as FYNNEI. The trim removed 8 bases at V and 3 bases at J, leaving 4 bases unmatched. The CDR3 sequence is 12 residues long. The CDR3 DNA reads as TGTGCCAGCGCGGCAGGGGGCTACGAGCAGTACTTC. It is translated as CASAAGGYEQYF.

The chain employs TRBV7-2 and TRBJ2-7, with TRBD2 matching 7 bases. The CDR3 has 15 amino acids. The trim removed 5 bases at V and 3 bases at J, leaving 10 bases unmatched. Germline values: CDR1 SGHTA, CDR2 FQGNSA. The CDR3 is CASSLPGGSIYEQYF. In DNA form, the CDR3 reads TGTGCCAGCAGCCTCCCCGGCGGGAGTATCTACGAGCAGTACTTC.

V gene TRBV28 combines with J gene TRBJ2-7; D remains ambiguous. This CDR3 has 15 residues. Looked up from germline, CDR1 is MDHEN and CDR2 is SYDVKM. Trimming removed 6 bases at V and 1 base at J, with 16 bases between. This chain's CDR3 is CASSRTGSASYEQYF. CDR3 DNA: TGTGCCAGCAGCCGTACCGGGTCTGCGTCCTACGAGCAGTACTTC.

In its sample, this clone was seen a few times. The rearrangement links TRBV29-1 to TRBJ2-5; D possibly corresponds to TRBD1 (7 bases). The closer fit of TRBJ2-7 to the DNA end suggests the J call may be wrong. The CDR3 totals 12 residues. Germline CDR1 SQVTM, CDR2 ANQGSEA. Here the CDR3 DNA reads TGCAGCGTTGGCAGGGGGGCGGGCGAGCAGTACTTC. Translating it yields CSVGRGAGEQYF.

This clone was detected only once. The chain carries TRBV7-8 and TRBJ1-5, with TRBD1 matching over 9 bases. V shed 1 base, J shed 11 bases, and the junction held 15 bases outside the gene matches. Germline CDR1 reads SGHVS; CDR2 reads FQNEAQ. This CDR3 contains 17 residues. Here the CDR3 reads CASSLGSRDRVAGAQHF. The CDR3 nucleotides read TGTGCCAGCAGCTTAGGATCCCGGGACAGGGTAGCGGGGGCCCAGCATTTT. The variable domain in full, completed from reference TRBV7-8 and TRBJ1-5, reads GAGVSQSPRYKVAKRGQDVALRCDPISGHVSLFWYQQALGQGPEFLTYFQNEAQLDKSGLPSDRFFAERPEGSVSTLKIQRTQQEDSAVYLCASSLGSRDRVAGAQHFGDGTRLSIL.

This sequence joins TRBV4-1 and TRBJ1-3; perhaps TRBD1 as D (6 bases). The CDR3 consists of 17 residues. From germline, CDR1 is MGHRA and CDR2 YSYEKL. The germline V and J ends were trimmed by 3 bases and 3 bases, with 18 bases remaining between them. CDR3 residues: CASSQTNRAVYGNTIYF. DNA of the CDR3: TGCGCCAGCAGCCAGACCAACAGGGCGGTATATGGAAACACCATATATTTT.

The table lists this clone with a count of one. The rearrangement links TRBV7-9 to TRBJ1-4; 9 bases match TRBD1. J was trimmed by 5 bases and V by 2 bases; bases with no gene match: 6. Germline CDR1 SEHNR, CDR2 FQNEAQ (reference sequence). CDR3 size: 16 residues. CDR3 sequence reads: CASSLSPGQGNEKLFF. The CDR3 nucleotides are TGTGCCAGCAGCTTATCCCCAGGACAGGGGAATGAAAAACTGTTTTTT.

This clone was detected a few times. Written as DNA, the CDR3 is TGCGCCAGCAGCCAACGCCCCGGGGGTGGCAATCAGCCCCAGCATTTT. Translating gives CASSQRPGGGNQPQHF. The chain is built from TRBV4-1 and TRBJ1-5, with a weak D call TRBD1 (5 bases). The length of the CDR3 is 16 residues. Trimming removed 2 bases from V and 2 bases from J, with 13 bases in between. Germline lookup yields CDR1 MGHRA and CDR2 YSYEKL.

The chain links TRBV27 to TRBJ2-5; TRBD1 might be the D (6 bases). The V gene's germline CDR1 is MNHEY and CDR2 SMNVEV (reference sequence). Trimming removed 3 bases from V and 3 bases from J, with 20 bases in between. CDR3 length: 17 residues. The DNA of the CDR3 is TGTGCCAGCAGTTTCATAGTCCCTGGGGCAGGGGAAGAGACCCAGTACTTC. Protein: CASSFIVPGAGEETQYF.

Turning to this clone: Other DNA variants within this sample encode the same CDR3. The chain employs TRBV9 and TRBJ2-5; 7 nucleotides match TRBD1. Germline lookup yields CDR1 SGDLS and CDR2 YYNGEE. There are 14 residues in the CDR3. Trimming removed 5 bases from V and 2 bases from J; junction bases left unmatched: 6. The CDR3 is CASSVGQAQETQYF. The CDR3 DNA reads TGTGCCAGCAGTGTTGGACAGGCTCAAGAGACCCAGTACTTC.

This chain uses TRBV7-2 with TRBJ1-2, with D perhaps matching TRBD1 (5 bases). In germline, CDR1 is SGHTA, CDR2 FQGNSA. The CDR3 spans 12 residues. The ends were cut back, 5 bases at V and 5 bases at J, with 9 bases in the middle. CDR3 DNA sequence: TGTGCCAGCAGCGAGCGGGGGTATGGCTACACCTTC. Amino acid sequence: CASSERGYGYTF.

Regarding this clone: The junction departs from the called germline gene at one end, perhaps through a read error. This chain connects TRBV6-4 to TRBJ1-1; TRBD1 matches 8 bases. This CDR3 spans 14 amino acids. CDR1 and CDR2 from the germline V gene are MRHNA and SNTAGT. The CDR3 nucleotides are TGTGCCAGCAGACCGACAGGGGAGAACCCTGAAGCTTTCTTT. Amino acid sequence: CASRPTGENPEAFF.

The chain links TRBV2 to TRBJ2-1, with TRBD2 matching 12 bases. Looked up from germline, CDR1 is SNHLY and CDR2 is FYNNEI. The CDR3 is 16 amino acids. V lost 5 bases, J lost 5 bases, and 7 bases stayed unmatched. Written as DNA, the CDR3 is TGTGCCAGCAGTATACTAGCGGGGGGCCAAAACAATGAGCAGTTCTTC. Its protein is CASSILAGGQNNEQFF.

This chain connects TRBV18 to TRBJ2-7; TRBD2 aligns across 14 bases. Germline loops: CDR1 KGHSH, CDR2 LQKENI. V gave up 6 bases and J gave up 3 bases; unmatched junction bases: 4. The CDR3 consists of 15 residues. The CDR3 loop is CASSFGTSGSYEQYF. Here the CDR3 DNA reads TGTGCCAGCTCGTTCGGGACTAGCGGGAGCTACGAGCAGTACTTC.

The genes are TRBV5-8 and TRBJ2-5; 7 nucleotides agree with TRBD1. Germline V gene lookup returns CDR1 SGHTS and CDR2 YDEGEE. V shed 5 bases, J shed 1 base, and the junction held 14 bases outside the gene matches. The CDR3 is 17 amino acids. CDR3 DNA sequence: TGTGCCAGCAGTCTCCGACAGGGATCATTAAGCCAAGAGACCCAGTACTTC. It is translated as CASSLRQGSLSQETQYF.

As to this clone: One end of the junction is discordant with germline, which a read error may explain. This chain joins TRBV30 and TRBJ2-5; weak D call: TRBD2 (5 bases). CDR3 length: 13 amino acids. Germline CDR1 reads GTSNPN; CDR2 reads SVGIG (reference sequence). This CDR3 is CAWRRTLQEPQYF. The CDR3 region has the DNA TGTGCCTGGCGGAGGACTCTCCAAGAGCCCCAGTACTTC.